These 30 T cell receptor beta chains were sequenced from one sample in a study of shared clonotypes between healthy human individuals. Using immunoSEQ multiplex PCR, the repertoire was profiled, and TCRdb retains in-frame clones only, with some absent. The sample includes about a million clones, 60% to 80% of them seen just once. The sample comprised memory CD4+ T cells from PBMCs. Subset meaning: CD45RA-negative fraction. All receptors come from a man aged 18 to 35 in good health. Some clones in this sample may be carry-over from other donors' samples.

The chain employs TRBV14 and TRBJ1-5, with unresolved D. Trimming removed 0 bases at V and 3 bases at J, with 3 bases between. This CDR3 comprises 13 residues. Germline CDR1 is SGHDN and CDR2 is FVKESK. The CDR3 bases are TGTGCCAGCAGCCAAGAACTCAATCAGCCCCAGCATTTT. As protein: CASSQELNQPQHF.

This clone showed up just once. This chain uses TRBV27 with TRBJ1-5; weak D call: TRBD1 (5 bases). V lost 6 bases and J 9 bases, leaving 21 bases between the germline ends. In germline, CDR1 is MNHEY, CDR2 SMNVEV (reference sequence). There are 15 residues in the CDR3. The CDR3 here is CASSLHRGALSPQHF. The DNA of the CDR3 is TGTGCCAGCAGCCTCCACCGCGGGGCTCTATCGCCCCAGCATTTT.

This clone was seen more than once but under ten times. This chain uses TRBV30 with TRBJ1-3; 9 bases line up with TRBD1. CDR3 length equals 13 residues. In germline, CDR1 is GTSNPN, CDR2 SVGIG (reference sequence). CDR3 sequence (DNA): TGTGGATACAGGGGGCTCGGCGGAAACACCATATATTTT. Its translation is CGYRGLGGNTIYF. The complete variable domain, with remaining parts taken from reference TRBV30 and TRBJ1-3, reads SQTIHQWPATLVQPVGSPLSLECTVEGTSNPNLYWYRQAAGRGLQLLFYSVGIGQISSEVPQNLSASRPQDRQFILSSKKLLLSDSGFYLCGYRGLGGNTIYFGEGSWLTVV.

This chain joins TRBV5-1 and TRBJ2-6, with D uncertain. The length of the CDR3 is 14 residues. CDR1 is SGHRS, CDR2 YFSETQ, per germline. V was trimmed by 6 bases and J by 1 base, leaving 8 bases between them. The DNA of the CDR3 is TGCGCCAGCAACCTATTGTCTGGGGCCAACGTCCTGACTTTC. Translating it yields CASNLLSGANVLTF.

Notes on this clone: The same CDR3 arises from other DNA sequences in this sample as well. This chain uses TRBV18 with TRBJ2-5, with D possibly TRBD2 on 5 matching bases. V was pared by 6 bases and J by 0 bases, with 8 bases between. Germline V gives CDR1 KGHSH, CDR2 LQKENI. CDR3 size: 13 residues. Here the CDR3 DNA reads TGTGCCAGCTCCCCGGGATACCAAGAGACCCAGTACTTC. Encoded protein: CASSPGYQETQYF.

The CDR3 spells CASRKNRDRGPEKLFF. DNA of the CDR3: TGTGCCAGCAGAAAAAACCGGGACAGGGGGCCCGAAAAACTGTTTTTT. The chain recombines TRBV7-8 with TRBJ1-4, with TRBD1 identical over 12 bases. This CDR3 has 16 residues. Germline V gene sequence: CDR1 SGHVS, CDR2 FQNEAQ. The ends lost 6 bases at V and 8 bases at J; junction bases unmatched: 10.

The CDR3 sequence is CASRRGRDTGELFF. DNA for the CDR3: TGTGCCAGCAGGAGGGGGAGGGACACCGGGGAGCTGTTTTTT. The genes are TRBV7-9 and TRBJ2-2; a weak D match, TRBD2 (7 bases). CDR3 length equals 14 residues. Looked up from germline, CDR1 is SEHNR and CDR2 is FQNEAQ (reference sequence). The germline V and J ends were trimmed by 6 bases and 3 bases, with 11 bases remaining between them.

This chain links TRBV5-1 with TRBJ2-1; D uncertain. The CDR3 runs 11 residues. Germline V gives CDR1 SGHRS, CDR2 YFSETQ. The ends were cut back, 5 bases at V and 10 bases at J, with 10 bases in the middle. Written as DNA, the CDR3 is TGCGCCAGCAGAGAGAACGTAGAGCAGTTCTTC. Translating gives CASRENVEQFF.

The chain joins TRBV30 to TRBJ2-3; D may correspond to TRBD1 or TRBD2 (7 bases each). The germline CDR1 and CDR2 sequences are GTSNPN and SVGIG (reference sequence). There are 14 residues in the CDR3. Trimming removed 8 bases from V and 0 bases from J, with 15 bases in between. CDR3 residues: CATQGGFSTDTQYF. CDR3 nucleotides: TGTGCCACCCAGGGGGGGTTTAGCACAGATACGCAGTATTTT.

V and J are TRBV7-3 and TRBJ2-2; a possible D gene is TRBD1 (6 bases). CDR1 and CDR2 (germline): SGHTA, FQGTGA. V was clipped by 7 bases and J by 7 bases, with 13 bases between them. The CDR3 spans 13 residues. The CDR3 sequence is CASTTQGGGELFF. The CDR3 nucleotides are TGTGCCAGCACCACACAGGGCGGCGGGGAGCTGTTTTTT.

This clone came up a few times. The chain joins TRBV11-2 to TRBJ2-7; D possibly corresponds to TRBD1 (5 bases). The CDR3 loop spans 14 amino acids. The V end was cut by 3 bases, the J end by 5 bases, with 14 bases between. Germline V gene data show CDR1 as SGHAT and CDR2 as FQNNGV. This CDR3 is CASSFVVGVHEQYF. The CDR3 DNA reads as TGTGCCAGCAGCTTTGTGGTAGGGGTTCACGAGCAGTACTTC.

This clone was counted ten times or more. Other DNA sequences within the sample encode an identical CDR3. The gene calls are TRBV5-8 and TRBJ2-7; D gene unclear. Between the trimmed V and J ends, which lost 2 bases and 6 bases, there was a span of 12 bases. CDR3 size: 13 residues. Per germline, CDR1 SGHTS and CDR2 YDEGEE. This CDR3 reads CASSFVPAGEQYF. CDR3 bases: TGTGCCAGCAGCTTTGTACCCGCTGGCGAGCAGTACTTC.

This clone was seen only once. The chain combines TRBV5-1 with TRBJ1-2; a weak D match, TRBD1 (6 bases). This CDR3 is built from 13 residues. CDR1 is SGHRS, CDR2 YFSETQ, per germline. The V gene lost 4 bases and the J gene lost 7 bases, with 14 bases spanning the gap. CDR3 coding DNA: TGCGCCAGCAGCCTACAGGGTTCAGGTGGCTACACCTTC. It yields the protein CASSLQGSGGYTF.

The sample holds a few counts of this clone. J is TRBJ2-7 and V is TRBV23-1; D remains unclear. TRBV23-1 is an open reading frame whose function is uncertain. CDR3 size: 11 residues. V lost 10 bases and J lost 5, with 12 bases in between. CDR3 DNA: TGCGCCACCTCCTTTCGGGACGAGCAGTACTTC. Protein product: CATSFRDEQYF.

Details on this clone: This specimen includes other DNA sequences encoding the same CDR3. V gene TRBV5-1 combines with J gene TRBJ2-1, with 9 bases aligning to TRBD2. This CDR3 has 16 amino acids. Trimming at V came to 0 bases and at J to 6 bases, leaving 7 bases not matched to a gene. Looked up from germline, CDR1 is SGHRS and CDR2 is YFSETQ. CDR3 sequence: CASSLGAAGGRNEQFF. CDR3 in DNA: TGCGCCAGCAGCTTGGGAGCAGCGGGAGGCCGCAATGAGCAGTTCTTC.

Many counts were recorded for this clone. The J gene is TRBJ2-3, the V gene TRBV7-8; D perhaps matches TRBD2 (6 bases). V was trimmed by 5 bases and J by 2 bases, leaving 11 bases between them. Germline V gene lookup returns CDR1 SGHVS and CDR2 FQNEAQ. This CDR3 spans 14 amino acids. CDR3 protein: CASSPTRPTDTQYF. Written as DNA, the CDR3 is TGTGCCAGCAGCCCGACTAGACCCACAGATACGCAGTATTTT.

This clone showed up many times. The V and J genes are TRBV28 and TRBJ1-5, with D possibly matching TRBD1 (6 bases). The germline V and J ends were trimmed by 11 bases and 7 bases, with 18 bases remaining between them. Per germline, CDR1 MDHEN and CDR2 SYDVKM. The CDR3 has 13 residues. CDR3 DNA: TGTGCCGCCTACGATTACAGGGCACAGCCCCAGCATTTT. It codes for CAAYDYRAQPQHF.

The chain employs TRBV7-3 and TRBJ2-3; a possible D gene is TRBD2 (5 bases). The germline V and J ends were trimmed by 5 bases and 2 bases, with 8 bases remaining between them. The CDR3 runs to 13 residues. Germline lookup yields CDR1 SGHTA and CDR2 FQGTGA. CDR3 protein: CASSPGNTDTQYF. The CDR3 DNA reads as TGTGCCAGCAGCCCCGGGAACACAGATACGCAGTATTTT.

This clone occurred a few times. The chain is built from TRBV7-9 and TRBJ1-1; possibly TRBD1 for D (5 bases). Trimming shortened V by 1 base and J by 1 base, and 10 bases separated the two germline ends. Germline-derived CDR1 and CDR2 are SEHNR and FQNEAQ (reference sequence). CDR3 length: 15 residues. In nucleotides, the CDR3 is TGTGCCAGCAGCTTAGGGGGCAACCCGAACACTGAAGCTTTCTTT. Its translation: CASSLGGNPNTEAFF. The whole variable domain, remainder taken from reference TRBV7-9 and TRBJ1-1, is DTGVSQNPRHKITKRGQNVTFRCDPISEHNRLYWYRQTLGQGPEFLTYFQNEAQLEKSRLLSDRFSAERPKGSFSTLEIQRTEQGDSAMYLCASSLGGNPNTEAFFGQGTRLTVV.

The rearrangement links TRBV11-2 to TRBJ1-1; D is uncertain. Germline lookup yields CDR1 SGHAT and CDR2 FQNNGV. V shed 5 bases and J shed 4 bases, with 17 bases lying between them. The CDR3 length is 15 residues. CDR3 protein: CASSPDPNRSTEAFF. CDR3 nucleotides: TGTGCCAGCAGCCCCGACCCTAATCGGAGCACTGAAGCTTTCTTT.

DNA for the CDR3: TGTGCCATCAGCGTCAGGGCCACCGGGGAGCTGTTTTTT. This codes for CAISVRATGELFF. V is TRBV10-3 and J is TRBJ2-2, with D perhaps matching TRBD1 (5 bases). This CDR3 comprises 13 residues. The V gene's germline CDR1 is ENHRY and CDR2 SYGVKD. V lost 6 bases and J lost 4, with 9 bases in between.

This clone was detected only once. This chain links TRBV11-2 with TRBJ2-5, with 8 bases identical to TRBD2. From germline, CDR1 is SGHAT and CDR2 FQNNGV. The CDR3 is 14 amino acids. V lost 1 base and J lost 5; bases outside the gene matches: 3. The CDR3 here is CASSLGPGGETQYF. CDR3 bases: TGTGCCAGCAGCTTAGGTCCGGGAGGGGAGACCCAGTACTTC.

The rearrangement links TRBV28 to TRBJ2-6; 8 nucleotides align to TRBD2. The CDR3 runs 18 residues. Germline CDR1 is MDHEN and CDR2 is SYDVKM. Trimming took 9 bases from V and 3 from J; bases not matched to a gene: 16. The CDR3 DNA sequence: TGTGCCAGTACAGATGTTAGCGGGATCGTGGGTGGGGCCAACGTCCTGACTTTC. Translation: CASTDVSGIVGGANVLTF.

The sample holds a few counts of this clone. The rearrangement links TRBV9 to TRBJ2-3; D may be TRBD2 (7 bases). V shed 0 bases and J shed 2 bases, with 13 bases lying between them. In germline, CDR1 is SGDLS, CDR2 YYNGEE. The CDR3 contains 16 residues. DNA for the CDR3: TGTGCCAGCAGCGTAGGGGGGGGCCTCCCCACAGATACGCAGTATTTT. This gives the protein CASSVGGGLPTDTQYF.

V gene TRBV2 combines with J gene TRBJ2-7, with 8 positions matching TRBD2. The CDR3 sequence is 14 residues long. J lost 0 bases, V lost 8 bases, and 6 bases had no gene match. The V gene's germline CDR1 is SNHLY and CDR2 FYNNEI. The CDR3 DNA reads TGTGCCAGCCAGTCCAGCGGGAGCTCCTACGAGCAGTACTTC. This gives the protein CASQSSGSSYEQYF.

J is TRBJ2-2 and V is TRBV9; 12 nucleotides agree with TRBD2. This CDR3 is built from 17 residues. Germline V gene data show CDR1 as SGDLS and CDR2 as YYNGEE. V trimming: 4 bases; J trimming: 3 bases; junction bases outside the gene matches: 7. The CDR3 spells CASSPGLAGSHTGELFF. The CDR3, as DNA: TGTGCCAGCAGCCCCGGACTAGCGGGATCCCACACCGGGGAGCTGTTTTTT.

This CDR3 is CASSGTGSEPKLFF. CDR3 sequence (DNA): TGTGCCAGCAGTGGAACCGGGAGCGAGCCAAAACTGTTTTTT. The chain links TRBV28 to TRBJ1-4; D gene unclear. Germline V CDR1 and CDR2: MDHEN, SYDVKM. There are 14 residues in the CDR3. The ends were cut back, 5 bases at V and 10 bases at J, with 17 bases in the middle.

The chain carries TRBV7-8 and TRBJ2-2; no reliable D call. Trimming removed 2 bases at V and 1 base at J, with 11 bases between. Germline V gene data show CDR1 as SGHVS and CDR2 as FQNEAQ. CDR3 length: 16 amino acids. In nucleotides, the CDR3 is TGTGCCAGCAGCTTATTTACAGAAGTGAACACCGGGGAGCTGTTTTTT. As protein: CASSLFTEVNTGELFF.

The chain combines TRBV7-2 with TRBJ2-1; unclear D gene. V was shortened by 2 bases and J by 8 bases, with 19 bases between the two germline ends. Germline CDR1 and CDR2: SGHTA and FQGNSA. The CDR3 extends over 16 amino acids. This CDR3 reads CASSLFAQTQPHEQFF. As DNA, the CDR3 is TGTGCCAGCAGCTTATTTGCCCAAACGCAGCCACATGAGCAGTTCTTC.

CDR3 nucleotide sequence: TGTGCCAGCAGCTCACCCACAGGAGGCAATCAGCCCCAGCATTTT. Protein sequence: CASSSPTGGNQPQHF. The chain is built from TRBV5-8 and TRBJ1-5, with a tentative D call TRBD1 (5 bases). CDR3 size: 15 residues. V was shortened by 3 bases and J by 2 bases, with 12 bases between the two germline ends. In germline, CDR1 is SGHTS, CDR2 YDEGEE. Supplemented by reference TRBV5-8 and TRBJ1-5, the full variable domain reads EAGVTQSPTHLIKTRGQQATLRCSPISGHTSVYWYQQALGLGLQFLLWYDEGEERNRGNFPPRFSGRQFPNYSSELNVNALELEDSALYLCASSSPTGGNQPQHFGDGTRLSIL.